The clone carrying this T cell receptor (beta chain) was seen more than once but under ten times. Its target is unknown. V shed 3 bases and J shed 5 bases, with 13 bases lying between them. The CDR3 runs 14 residues. Germline V gives CDR1 MDHEN, CDR2 SYDVKM. The data were taken from a study of cytomegalovirus exposure and HLA in healthy donors. Study-level background: According to later analysis, the same platform produced the roughly 110 validation and approximately 700 first-cohort repertoires.

General observations from the study: Subsequent analysis found a tendency for first-cohort TCR clusters to co-occur within the 90 to 150 validation repertoires. In vitro experiments confirmed that a few CMV-associated chains were specific for CMV antigens. Reported performance of the classifier showed diagnosis of cytomegalovirus status with high specificity and sensitivity.

Profiling relied on immunoSEQ multiplex PCR, and the TCRdb table lists in-frame clones only, not all of them. The profile shows about 63,000 clones, roughly 90% of them singletons. V gene TRBV28 combines with J gene TRBJ1-2; the D gene is possibly TRBD1 (5 bases). This clonotype originated in a woman in her late teens or twenties in good health and CMV-seronegative. The sample comprised PBMCs. The CDR3 nucleotides read TGTGCCAGCAGTTTCAGCCGGTCAGGGTATGGCTACACCTTC. It encodes CASSFSRSGYGYTF.